This passage covers 30 T cell receptor beta chains from one sample sequenced in a study of technical replicates of blood from a few donors. Measured with immunoSEQ multiplex PCR; TCRdb has only the in-frame clones, and not every one. This sample yields over 50,000 clones, of which around 86% are seen a single time; roughly 5% belongs to the top ten. Input material: PBMCs. These receptors originate from a human donor in good health. Some clones in this sample may be carry-over from other donors' samples.

The chain employs TRBV7-2 and TRBJ2-5, with TRBD1 matching 8 bases. The trim removed 0 bases at V and 4 bases at J, leaving 10 bases unmatched. Germline lookup yields CDR1 SGHTA and CDR2 FQGNSA. The CDR3 runs to 17 residues. CDR3 region: CASSLAAVRGQGETQYF. The CDR3, as DNA: TGTGCCAGCAGCTTAGCGGCCGTCAGGGGGCAGGGAGAGACCCAGTACTTC.

The CDR3 sequence is CASTRGTGGLSGGNTIYF. CDR3 coding DNA: TGCGCCAGCACCCGAGGGACAGGGGGCCTCTCGGGCGGAAACACCATATATTTT. V and J are TRBV4-1 and TRBJ1-3; 12 bases agree with TRBD1. The trim removed 7 bases at V and 4 bases at J, leaving 14 bases unmatched. The CDR3 has 18 amino acids. The germline gives CDR1 MGHRA, CDR2 YSYEKL.

The chain links TRBV5-6 to TRBJ1-5, with D perhaps TRBD1 (6 bases). V was shortened by 4 bases and J by 7 bases, with 12 bases between the two germline ends. The CDR3 totals 13 residues. CDR1 and CDR2 from the germline V gene are SGHDT and YYEEEE. The CDR3 coding sequence is TGTGCCAGCAGCAAAGAAACAGGGCAGCCCCAGCATTTT. This sequence encodes CASSKETGQPQHF.

The chain combines TRBV2 with TRBJ2-1, with 8 positions matching TRBD2. This CDR3 is built from 14 residues. Germline V gene lookup returns CDR1 SNHLY and CDR2 FYNNEI. Germline trimming cut 4 bases from V and 9 bases from J; bases unmatched to any gene: 8. The CDR3 DNA follows: TGTGCCAGCAGTGGAACAGCGGGGGTCACTGAGCAGTTCTTC. This gives the protein CASSGTAGVTEQFF. Full variable domain (missing parts from reference TRBV2 and TRBJ2-1): EPEVTQTPSHQVTQMGQEVILRCVPISNHLYFYWYRQILGQKVEFLVSFYNNEISEKSEIFDDQFSVERPDGSNFTLKIRSTKLEDSAMYFCASSGTAGVTEQFFGPGTRLTVL.

CDR3 nucleotides: TGTGCCAGCAGTCCATGGGGGGGCGGATCTGGAAACACCATATATTTT. Its protein product is CASSPWGGGSGNTIYF. The chain uses TRBV27 and TRBJ1-3, with D perhaps TRBD1 (6 bases). Germline-derived CDR1 and CDR2 are MNHEY and SMNVEV (reference sequence). The V and J ends lost 5 bases and 1 base respectively, with 15 bases between them. This CDR3 has 16 residues.

This clone was seen many times. The CDR3 nucleotides read TGTGCCATCAGGGAAAAGGGGTCGAACACTGAAGCTTTCTTT. It specifies CAIREKGSNTEAFF. The V gene is TRBV10-3, the J gene TRBJ1-1; a weak D match, TRBD1 (5 bases). The germline CDR1 and CDR2 sequences are ENHRY and SYGVKD. The ends were cut back, 6 bases at V and 1 base at J, with 12 bases in the middle. The CDR3 has 14 amino acids.

The CDR3 here is CASSTGTGVTEAFF. The DNA for the CDR3 is TGTGCCAGTAGTACCGGGACAGGGGTGACTGAAGCTTTCTTT. The genes are TRBV19 and TRBJ1-1; TRBD1 aligns across 10 bases. Germline V gives CDR1 LNHDA, CDR2 SQIVND (reference sequence). The CDR3 length is 14 residues. Trimming removed 4 bases from V and 5 bases from J; junction bases left unmatched: 4. The entire variable domain, with the rest obtained from reference TRBV19 and TRBJ1-1, is as follows: DGGITQSPKYLFRKEGQNVTLSCEQNLNHDAMYWYRQDPGQGLRLIYYSQIVNDFQKGDIAEGYSVSREKKESFPLTVTSAQKNPTAFYLCASSTGTGVTEAFFGQGTRLTVV.

The rearrangement uses TRBV7-9 and TRBJ1-4; 7 bases match TRBD1. With 0 bases clipped from V and 8 bases from J, the junction kept 12 bases outside the gene matches. Germline assignment: CDR1 SEHNR and CDR2 FQNEAQ (reference sequence). This CDR3 region has 17 residues. This chain's CDR3 is CASSLALSAGGREKLFF. The CDR3, as DNA: TGTGCCAGCAGCTTAGCGCTTTCGGCAGGGGGTAGGGAAAAACTGTTTTTT.

In its sample, this clone was seen once. The gene calls are TRBV15 and TRBJ2-6; D perhaps matches TRBD2 (6 bases). The germline V and J ends were trimmed by 9 bases and 0 bases, with 18 bases remaining between them. Germline assignment: CDR1 LNHNV and CDR2 YYDKDF (reference sequence). The CDR3 has 17 residues. Here the CDR3 reads CATAAGGRISGANVLTF. CDR3 DNA sequence: TGTGCCACAGCCGCCGGGGGACGGATCTCTGGGGCCAACGTCCTGACTTTC.

V usage is TRBV4-2 and J usage is TRBJ2-3, with 9 nucleotides matching TRBD2. J gave up 4 bases and V 0 bases, and 11 bases lay outside the gene matches. This CDR3 contains 18 residues. Per the germline V gene, CDR1 is LGHNA and CDR2 is YNFKEQ. The CDR3 bases are TGTGCCAGCAGCCAAGATCAATTAGGCGGGGGGGCCTCAGATACGCAGTATTTT. It encodes CASSQDQLGGGASDTQYF.

V and J are TRBV10-3 and TRBJ2-5; 9 nucleotides agree with TRBD2. Trimming at V came to 2 bases and at J to 5 bases, leaving 6 bases not matched to a gene. Germline CDR1 reads ENHRY; CDR2 reads SYGVKD. The CDR3 runs to 15 residues. Written as DNA, the CDR3 is TGTGCCATCAGTGAGAGGCGGGAGGGCCACGAGACCCAGTACTTC. Its translation is CAISERREGHETQYF.

Here the CDR3 DNA reads TGCGCCAGCAGCCCGCGGGCCAGGTCGTCCACCTACGAGCAGTACTTC. Protein sequence: CASSPRARSSTYEQYF. The chain uses TRBV5-1 and TRBJ2-7; the D gene is possibly TRBD2 (5 bases). V was shortened by 4 bases and J by 2 bases, with 19 bases between the two germline ends. This CDR3 is built from 16 residues. The germline V gene encodes CDR1 SGHRS and CDR2 YFSETQ.

This sequence joins TRBV5-1 and TRBJ1-1, with TRBD1 identical over 10 bases. With V trimmed by 4 bases and J by 0 bases, 6 bases remained unmatched. The CDR3 totals 16 residues. Germline V gene data show CDR1 as SGHRS and CDR2 as YFSETQ. CDR3 bases: TGCGCCAGCAGCAGAGGACAGGGGGTTATGAACACTGAAGCTTTCTTT. Residues: CASSRGQGVMNTEAFF.

This clone was counted between two and nine times. The rearrangement uses TRBV6-1 and TRBJ1-3, with a tentative D call TRBD1 (6 bases). The V gene lost 6 bases and the J gene lost 4 bases, with 10 bases spanning the gap. Germline CDR1 is MNHNS and CDR2 is SASEGT. This CDR3 has 13 residues. The CDR3 DNA reads as TGTGCCAGCAGCAGGGGCGCAGGAAACACCATATATTTT. Its protein is CASSRGAGNTIYF.

This rearrangement joins TRBV4-1 to TRBJ1-3; D is undetermined. This CDR3 is built from 15 residues. From germline, CDR1 is MGHRA and CDR2 YSYEKL. Trimming shortened V by 1 base and J by 0 bases, and 7 bases separated the two germline ends. The CDR3 loop is CASSQGPSSGNTIYF. CDR3 coding DNA: TGCGCCAGCAGCCAAGGTCCGTCCTCTGGAAACACCATATATTTT.

This chain's CDR3 is CASSLRQNTEAFF. CDR3 nucleotides: TGTGCCAGCAGTTTACGACAGAACACTGAAGCTTTCTTT. This chain joins TRBV27 and TRBJ1-1, with unresolved D. V was shortened by 2 bases and J by 1 base, with 5 bases between the two germline ends. This CDR3 region has 13 residues. In germline, CDR1 is MNHEY, CDR2 SMNVEV (reference sequence).

The chain carries TRBV5-1 and TRBJ2-2; D is possibly TRBD1 (6 bases). The CDR3 is made up of 15 amino acids. Germline values: CDR1 SGHRS, CDR2 YFSETQ. The germline V and J ends were trimmed by 0 bases and 5 bases, with 11 bases remaining between them. CDR3 sequence: CASSLVGGATGELFF. In DNA form, the CDR3 reads TGCGCCAGCAGCTTGGTAGGGGGTGCTACCGGGGAGCTGTTTTTT.

This clone was detected a few times. In DNA form, the CDR3 reads TGTGCCAGCTCACCATGGACAGGGGGCAGTAACACTGAAGCTTTCTTT. It specifies CASSPWTGGSNTEAFF. V is TRBV18 and J is TRBJ1-1, with 11 bases matching TRBD1. The CDR3 has 16 amino acids. V shed 2 bases and J 2 bases; nucleotides not matched to a gene: 4. Germline-derived CDR1 and CDR2 are KGHSH and LQKENI.

The V gene is TRBV7-2, the J gene TRBJ2-7, with 10 bases lining up with TRBD2. V dropped 1 base and J dropped 4; count of bases not matched to a gene: 4. Germline V gene sequence: CDR1 SGHTA, CDR2 FQGNSA. The CDR3 is 15 amino acids. CDR3 sequence (DNA): TGTGCCAGCAGCTTAGAAGCGGGGGGGCTGTACGAGCAGTACTTC. Translated, it gives CASSLEAGGLYEQYF.

This clone was seen only once. The chain uses TRBV19 and TRBJ1-1, with unresolved D. Trimming pared 5 bases from V and 1 base from J, leaving 14 bases between. The CDR3 sequence is 15 residues long. Germline lookup yields CDR1 LNHDA and CDR2 SQIVND (reference sequence). CDR3 in amino acids: CASSQRGVKNTEAFF. The CDR3 coding sequence is TGTGCCAGTAGTCAGCGGGGAGTGAAGAACACTGAAGCTTTCTTT.

The rearrangement links TRBV5-6 to TRBJ1-5; 7 bases map to TRBD1. The CDR3 is made up of 14 amino acids. Unmatched junction bases numbered 15, after V lost 4 bases and J lost 14 bases. Per germline, CDR1 SGHDT and CDR2 YYEEEE. The CDR3 here is CASSLTAEGAFEHF. CDR3 coding DNA: TGTGCCAGCAGCCTGACTGCGGAGGGGGCTTTTGAGCATTTT.

The V call is TRBV7-6, the J call TRBJ2-2; 10 positions agree with TRBD2. V lost 2 bases, J lost 1 base, and 1 base stayed unmatched. The CDR3 length is 16 residues. CDR1 is SGHVS and CDR2 is FNYEAQ in the germline V gene. CDR3 sequence reads: CASSLRLAGNTGELFF. Written as DNA, the CDR3 is TGTGCCAGCAGCTTACGACTAGCGGGGAACACCGGGGAGCTGTTTTTT.

V gene TRBV12-5 combines with J gene TRBJ2-6, with 8 bases that match TRBD1. V shed 5 bases, J shed 0 bases, and the junction held 6 bases outside the gene matches. Germline loops: CDR1 LGHNT, CDR2 FRNRAP. The CDR3 sequence is 17 residues long. CDR3 nucleotide sequence: TGTGCTAGTGGTCTCGGACAGGGCCTCTCTGGGGCCAACGTCCTGACTTTC. It encodes CASGLGQGLSGANVLTF.

The chain carries TRBV6-9 and TRBJ2-7; TRBD2 is a possible D gene (5 bases). Germline CDR1 reads MNHGY; CDR2 reads SVAAGI. This CDR3 spans 13 amino acids. Deletions cut 0 bases from V and 4 bases from J, with 7 bases between. CDR3: CASSYSDSYEQYF. The CDR3 DNA sequence: TGTGCCAGCAGTTATTCGGACTCATACGAGCAGTACTTC.

V and J are TRBV6-6 and TRBJ2-1; TRBD2 aligns across 7 bases. The V segment lost 2 bases and the J segment 7 bases; nucleotides outside the gene matches: 8. The CDR3 covers 15 residues. Looked up from germline, CDR1 is MNHNY and CDR2 is SVGAGI (reference sequence). The CDR3 DNA follows: TGTGCCAGCAGTTACACCGGGGACGGGGGGAATGAGCAGTTCTTC. Amino acid sequence: CASSYTGDGGNEQFF.

The V call is TRBV29-1, the J call TRBJ2-7; D perhaps matches TRBD1 (6 bases). V was clipped by 6 bases and J by 1 base, with 13 bases between them. Germline CDR1 SQVTM, CDR2 ANQGSEA. The CDR3 runs to 13 residues. This CDR3 reads CSVHAQGSYEQYF. The DNA for the CDR3 is TGCAGCGTCCACGCCCAGGGGTCCTACGAGCAGTACTTC.

This clone was found once. The chain recombines TRBV7-9 with TRBJ2-2; 7 bases agree with TRBD2. The V gene end was trimmed by 2 bases and the J gene end by 2 bases; junction bases not matched to a gene: 2. Germline values: CDR1 SEHNR, CDR2 FQNEAQ (reference sequence). The CDR3 runs 15 residues. The DNA of the CDR3 is TGTGCCAGCAGCTTAACTAGCGTTAACACCGGGGAGCTGTTTTTT. It translates to CASSLTSVNTGELFF. Complete variable domain (other parts from reference TRBV7-9 and TRBJ2-2): DTGVSQNPRHKITKRGQNVTFRCDPISEHNRLYWYRQTLGQGPEFLTYFQNEAQLEKSRLLSDRFSAERPKGSFSTLEIQRTEQGDSAMYLCASSLTSVNTGELFFGEGSRLTVL.

This clone has only a few counts. This chain links TRBV7-3 with TRBJ1-2; 7 bases line up with TRBD1. Germline CDR1 is SGHTA and CDR2 is FQGTGA. Trimming removed 4 bases from V and 8 bases from J; junction bases left unmatched: 16. The CDR3 is 16 amino acids. The DNA of the CDR3 is TGTGCCAGCAGCTCATTTTATGGGACAGATTATACGGGCTACACCTTC. Protein product: CASSSFYGTDYTGYTF.

This clone was seen only once. This rearrangement joins TRBV5-6 to TRBJ1-3; D gene uncertain. The V end was cut by 4 bases, the J end by 4 bases, with 9 bases between. The germline V gene has CDR1 SGHDT and CDR2 YYEEEE. The CDR3 length is 13 residues. CDR3 residues: CASSPGGGNTIYF. The CDR3 DNA is TGTGCCAGCAGCCCGGGAGGCGGAAACACCATATATTTT.

The chain employs TRBV4-1 and TRBJ1-1; TRBD1 aligns across 7 bases. Germline V lookup: CDR1 MGHRA, CDR2 YSYEKL. The CDR3 contains 16 residues. J gave up 1 base and V 0 bases, and 5 bases lay outside the gene matches. Here the CDR3 DNA reads TGCGCCAGCAGCCAAGATTCCTGGACAGGGAACACTGAAGCTTTCTTT. Protein sequence: CASSQDSWTGNTEAFF.